This T cell receptor (beta chain) appears in the sequencing data of a study of T cells after yellow fever vaccination. This clonotype was seen a handful of times. TCRdb re-analysed the 5' RACE reads in MiXCR, keeping a single row per CDR3 protein. The repertoire holds approximately 600,000 distinct CDR3 sequences, with approximately 13% as singletons. The CDR3 has 16 amino acids. Trimming pared 1 base from V and 2 bases from J, leaving 14 bases between. CDR1 and CDR2 from the germline V gene are SEHNR and FQNEAQ (reference sequence). The chain has TRBV7-9 and TRBJ2-5, with D possibly TRBD1 on 6 matching bases. This TCR came from a man aged 25 to 45 who received the YFV17D yellow fever vaccine. This material consisted of PBMCs, taken on the day of the yellow fever booster vaccination. The CDR3 is CASSLVGRGQQETQYF. The CDR3, as DNA: TGTGCCAGCAGCTTAGTTGGGCGCGGACAGCAAGAGACCCAGTACTTC.